The text below deals with one T cell receptor beta chain. Its antigen is not identified. Every sample yielded at least 6.5 million isolated PBMCs. The sample originates from a study of blood T cells in healthy people across ages. Notes on the study in general: Across the age range, TCR beta diversity per million T cells fell in a roughly linear way. Long-lived donors exceeded aged donors in naive CD4+ cells and diversity.

PCR was performed a second time for about 7 to 12 cycles using a sample-barcoded 5' primer and a J-beta primer mix. Each CDR3 protein is one row after TCRdb ran MiXCR on the 5' RACE reads. The repertoire holds over 1,500,000 distinct CDR3 sequences, with 30% to 40% as singletons. The CDR3 totals 17 residues. Per the germline V gene, CDR1 is MGHRA and CDR2 is YSYEKL. Trimming cost V 1 base and J 6 bases; bases outside gene matches: 9. J is TRBJ1-1 and V is TRBV4-1; 12 bases fit TRBD1. The sample comprised blood. This sequence was found in a human donor in good health. Here the CDR3 reads CASSQGLPGQGAAEAFF. Here the CDR3 DNA reads TGCGCCAGCAGCCAAGGATTACCGGGACAGGGGGCCGCTGAAGCTTTCTTT.